The source of this TCR beta chain is a study of blood T cell repertoires in COVID-19. Study-level background: Collection of acute and convalescent COVID-19 samples took place in the United States, Italy and Spain.

The table came from immunoSEQ multiplex PCR; TCRdb's copy has only in-frame clones and leaves some out. This sample has about 85,000 clones, with approximately 79% found just once. The CDR3 length is 13 residues. Germline V lookup: CDR1 SNHLY, CDR2 FYNNEI. Trimming cost V 4 bases and J 7 bases; bases outside gene matches: 2. The chain combines TRBV2 with TRBJ1-5, with TRBD1 matching over 9 bases. Sequenced: peripheral blood. This sequence originates from a man between 65 and 79 years old with acute or convalescent COVID-19. The CDR3 loop is CASSGTGEQPQHF. Here the CDR3 DNA reads TGTGCCAGCAGTGGGACAGGGGAACAGCCCCAGCATTTT.